This TCR beta chain was documented in a study of Tregs in tolerant kidney transplant recipients (dated 2019 in TCRdb). Broadly, across the study: The transplants used related donors along with nonmyeloablative bone marrow transplantation, and in the human trials mixed chimerism was transient. Before combined kidney and bone marrow transplantation, this study identified donor-specific regulatory T cells using TCRbeta sequencing and then followed those same cells after transplant.

Beyond this particular receptor, the publication reports: The most biologically relevant and donor-specific TCRbeta repertoire appeared to be identified by expanding Tregs with activated donor B cells. Biological reproducibility was not directly addressed, though technical replication error appeared minimal. For some patients, the PCR primers changed as time went on, which meant samples from those patients could not be compared with one another at the nucleotide level. The study was constrained by small patient numbers, and validation of the findings is required in larger populations and under other immunosuppression protocols. Donor-specific Treg expansion exceeded global Treg expansion in tolerant patients, suggesting antigen-driven rather than nonspecific expansion.

Read against the paper, the sample's time point label means: blood sample drawn before combined kidney and bone marrow transplant. Unstimulated Tregs (CD4+CD25+CD127-), CD4+ non-Tregs (CD4+CD25-), CD4 and CD8 cells were FACS-sorted from thawed PBMCs. Patients were a few combined kidney and bone marrow transplant recipients from the ITN036ST trial, and only these trial subjects had samples available. Healthy control blood was processed to PBMCs by Ficoll density gradient and cryopreserved, and patient PBMCs were collected before and after transplant. Turning to this clone: It has no known antigen specificity. No quality values exist for individual bases; no much larger clone is one base distant.

The CDR3 sequence holds 16 residues, the cysteine and phenylalanine included. CDR3 DNA only is kept here, 48 bases in frame from base 1. The junction shows trimming of 2 bases on V and 2 bases on J, and the gene matches do not reach 8 bases of it. CDR1 and CDR2, per the germline V gene (reference sequence), are SGHNT and YYREEE. For TCRbeta CDR3 sequencing, genomic DNA from the sorted cells was extracted using the QIAGEN DNeasy Blood and Tissue Kit. Through immunoSEQ, high-throughput TCRbeta CDR3 sequencing was done commercially, including PCR amplification with internal controls and bias correction. Regarding the original processing steps: A unique productive TCRbeta sequence was defined by the CDR3 nucleotide sequence when primers matched, and otherwise by the CDR3 amino acid sequence together with the Vbeta and Jbeta genes. Sorting error was corrected by removing sequences shared between sorted populations at a frequency ratio of 2:1 or less, and the remaining shared sequences were assigned to the higher population. Donor-reactive sequences were defined as at least 5-fold expanded in CFSE-low cells versus unstimulated cells, with frequency of at least 0.01% in CFSE-low cells. Repertoire divergence was quantified by Jensen-Shannon divergence calculated from the top 100 TCRbeta sequences ranked by frequency. For samples with multiple sequencing runs, sorting error was corrected in each run separately before the runs were combined. TCRdb provides this immuneACCESS table in a form limited to in-frame rearrangements. Some clones are lacking; in checked studies, under half of them reflect an unresolved V gene, and why the rest are absent is not known. V, J and clone size are taken as reported in that table, and D and trimming were inferred from the DNA itself. The sample contains about 100,000 clones, 80% to 95% of them found a single time. The ten largest account for 0.46% of the sample.

The receptor was isolated from a human donor who received a combined kidney and bone marrow transplant. The specimen comprised CD4+ T cells from blood, sampled before the transplant. The chain is made from TRBV5-4 and TRBJ2-5, with 8 central nucleotides matching TRBD2. The DNA reads TGTGCCAGCAGCTTTAGGGCTAGCGGGTTTCAAGAGACCCAGTACTTC. It codes for CASSFRASGFQETQYF. Here the CDR3 is joined to the reference TRBV5-4 and TRBJ2-5 genes, and the full variable domain is: ETGVTQSPTHLIKTRGQQVTLRCSSQSGHNTVSWYQQALGQGPQFIFQYYREEENGRGNFPPRFSGLQFPNYSSELNVNALELDDSALYLCASSFRASGFQETQYFGPGTRLLVL.